This T cell receptor (beta chain) stems from a study of T cell repertoires in cytomegalovirus infection. Study background: Signatures in public TCR beta sequences pointed to both CMV infection and matching HLA type. General study points: Based on cumulative public TCR beta family frequency, carriers of CMV plus the relevant HLA were identified. The ex vivo response showed dominance by HLA-C-restricted CMV-specific TCR beta clonotypes.

Each CDR3 protein gets one entry after TCRdb re-called the reads with MiXCR. The repertoire holds approximately 300,000 distinct CDR3 sequences, with around a quarter as singletons. J was trimmed by 8 bases and V by 6 bases; bases with no gene match: 7. This CDR3 region has 12 residues. The germline V gene has CDR1 SQVTM and CDR2 ANQGSEA. This clonotype appeared a few times. Its cognate antigen is unknown. The specimen comprised cultured PBMCs, sampled from culture after CMV antigen stimulation. The rearrangement uses TRBV29-1 and TRBJ1-2, with 9 bases fitting TRBD1. This TCR derives from a human donor in good health (CMV status not recorded). Some clones in this sample may be carry-over from other donors' samples. CDR3 DNA: TGCAGCGTGAGAGGGACAGGGAGCGGCTACACCTTC. It yields the protein CSVRGTGSGYTF.